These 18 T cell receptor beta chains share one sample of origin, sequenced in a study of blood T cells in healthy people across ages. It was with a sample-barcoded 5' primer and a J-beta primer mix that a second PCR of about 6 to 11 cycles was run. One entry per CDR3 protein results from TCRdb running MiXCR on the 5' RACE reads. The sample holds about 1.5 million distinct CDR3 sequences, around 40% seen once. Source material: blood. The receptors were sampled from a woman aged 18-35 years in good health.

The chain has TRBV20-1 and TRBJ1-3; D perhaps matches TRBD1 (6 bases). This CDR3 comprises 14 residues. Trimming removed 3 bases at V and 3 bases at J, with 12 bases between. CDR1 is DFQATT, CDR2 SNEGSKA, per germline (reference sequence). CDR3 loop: CSASRGIGGNTIYF. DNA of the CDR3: TGCAGTGCTAGTAGGGGGATCGGTGGAAACACCATATATTTT.

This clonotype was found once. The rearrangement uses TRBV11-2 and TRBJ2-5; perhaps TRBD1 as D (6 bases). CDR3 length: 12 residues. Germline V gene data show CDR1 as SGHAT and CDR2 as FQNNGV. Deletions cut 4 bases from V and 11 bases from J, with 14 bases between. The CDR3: CASSSIRTEQYF. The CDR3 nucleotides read TGTGCCAGCAGCTCCATACGGACAGAGCAGTACTTC.

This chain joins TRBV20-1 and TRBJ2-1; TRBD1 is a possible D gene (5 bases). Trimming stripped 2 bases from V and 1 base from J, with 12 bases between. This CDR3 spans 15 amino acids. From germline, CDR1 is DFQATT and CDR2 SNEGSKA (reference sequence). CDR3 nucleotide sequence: TGCAGTGCTAGAAAGGGGTTTAGTTCCTACAATGAGCAGTTCTTC. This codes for CSARKGFSSYNEQFF.

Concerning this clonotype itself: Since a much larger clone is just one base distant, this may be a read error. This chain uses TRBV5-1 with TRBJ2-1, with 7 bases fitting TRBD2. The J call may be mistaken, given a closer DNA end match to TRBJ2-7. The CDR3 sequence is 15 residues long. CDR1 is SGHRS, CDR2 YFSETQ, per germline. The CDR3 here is CASSFSGFSYNEQYF. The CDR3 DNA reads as TGCGCCAGCAGCTTTAGCGGGTTCTCCTACAATGAGCAGTACTTC.

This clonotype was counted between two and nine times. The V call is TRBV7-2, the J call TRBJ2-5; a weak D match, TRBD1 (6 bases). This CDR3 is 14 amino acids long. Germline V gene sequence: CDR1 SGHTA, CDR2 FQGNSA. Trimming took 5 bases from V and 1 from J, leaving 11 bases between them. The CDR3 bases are TGTGCCAGCAGCCCTCGGACAGTCCAAGAGACCCAGTACTTC. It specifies CASSPRTVQETQYF.

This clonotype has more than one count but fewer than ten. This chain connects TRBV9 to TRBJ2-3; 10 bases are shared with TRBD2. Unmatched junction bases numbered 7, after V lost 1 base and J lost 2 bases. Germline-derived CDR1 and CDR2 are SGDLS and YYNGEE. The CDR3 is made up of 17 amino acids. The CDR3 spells CASSVRSSGGHTDTQYF. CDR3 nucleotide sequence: TGTGCCAGCAGCGTAAGGTCTAGCGGGGGACACACAGATACGCAGTATTTT.

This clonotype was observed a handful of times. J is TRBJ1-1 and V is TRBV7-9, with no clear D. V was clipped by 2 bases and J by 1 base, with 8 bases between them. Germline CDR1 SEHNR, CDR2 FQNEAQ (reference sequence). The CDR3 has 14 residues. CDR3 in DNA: TGTGCCAGCAGCTTACACAGAAAGAACACTGAAGCTTTCTTT. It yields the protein CASSLHRKNTEAFF.

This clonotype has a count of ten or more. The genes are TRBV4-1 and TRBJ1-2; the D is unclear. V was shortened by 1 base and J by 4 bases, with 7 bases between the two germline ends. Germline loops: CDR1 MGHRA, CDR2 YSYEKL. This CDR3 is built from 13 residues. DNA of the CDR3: TGCGCCAGCAGCCAAGGTGCAGCCTATGGCTACACCTTC. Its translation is CASSQGAAYGYTF.

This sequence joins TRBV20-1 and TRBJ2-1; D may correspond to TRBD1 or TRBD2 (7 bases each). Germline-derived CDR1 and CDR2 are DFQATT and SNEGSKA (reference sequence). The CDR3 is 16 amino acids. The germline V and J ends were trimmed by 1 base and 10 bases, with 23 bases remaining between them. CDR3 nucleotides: TGCAGTGCTAGAGGGGAAACGGGAGGTCCCAGGGGGGAGCAGTTCTTC. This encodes CSARGETGGPRGEQFF.

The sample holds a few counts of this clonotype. The CDR3 spells CASSALLYYEQYF. In nucleotides, the CDR3 is TGTGCCAGCAGCGCACTCTTATACTACGAGCAGTACTTC. The chain carries TRBV7-9 and TRBJ2-7; D unclear. The ends were cut back, 5 bases at V and 3 bases at J, with 11 bases in the middle. Germline V lookup: CDR1 SEHNR, CDR2 FQNEAQ (reference sequence). The CDR3 consists of 13 residues.

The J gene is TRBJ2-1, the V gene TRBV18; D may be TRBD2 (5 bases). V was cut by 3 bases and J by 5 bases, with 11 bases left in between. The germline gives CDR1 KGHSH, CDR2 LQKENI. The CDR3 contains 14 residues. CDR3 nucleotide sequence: TGTGCCAGCTCACCGAGGGCCAGTCACAATGAGCAGTTCTTC. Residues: CASSPRASHNEQFF. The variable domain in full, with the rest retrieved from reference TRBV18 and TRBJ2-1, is NAGVMQNPRHLVRRRGQEARLRCSPMKGHSHVYWYRQLPEEGLKFMVYLQKENIIDESGMPKERFSAEFPKEGPSILRIQQVVRGDSAAYFCASSPRASHNEQFFGPGTRLTVL.

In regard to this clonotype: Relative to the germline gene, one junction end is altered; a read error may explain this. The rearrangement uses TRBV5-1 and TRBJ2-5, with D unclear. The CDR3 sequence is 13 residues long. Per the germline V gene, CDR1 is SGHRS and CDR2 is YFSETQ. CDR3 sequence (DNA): TGCGCCAGCAGCTTCGGCAGCCAAGAGGCCCAGTACTTC. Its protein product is CASSFGSQEAQYF.

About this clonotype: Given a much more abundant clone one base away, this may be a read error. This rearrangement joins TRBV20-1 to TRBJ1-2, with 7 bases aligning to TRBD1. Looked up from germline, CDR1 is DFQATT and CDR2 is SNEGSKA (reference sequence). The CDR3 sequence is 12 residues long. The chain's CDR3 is CSAKDRNYGYAF. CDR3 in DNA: TGCAGTGCAAAGGACAGGAACTATGGCTACGCCTTC.

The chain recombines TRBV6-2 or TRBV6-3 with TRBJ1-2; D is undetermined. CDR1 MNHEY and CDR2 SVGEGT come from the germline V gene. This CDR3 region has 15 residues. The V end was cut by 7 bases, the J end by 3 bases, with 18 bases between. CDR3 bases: TGTGCCAGCAACCCTTCGAGCGCCAGGCACTATGGCTACACCTTC. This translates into CASNPSSARHYGYTF.

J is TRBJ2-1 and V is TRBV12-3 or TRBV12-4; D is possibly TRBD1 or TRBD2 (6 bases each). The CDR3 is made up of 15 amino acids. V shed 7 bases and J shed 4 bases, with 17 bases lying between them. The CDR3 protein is CASTLALGGYNEQFF. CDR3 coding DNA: TGTGCCAGCACCTTAGCTCTAGGGGGGTACAATGAGCAGTTCTTC.

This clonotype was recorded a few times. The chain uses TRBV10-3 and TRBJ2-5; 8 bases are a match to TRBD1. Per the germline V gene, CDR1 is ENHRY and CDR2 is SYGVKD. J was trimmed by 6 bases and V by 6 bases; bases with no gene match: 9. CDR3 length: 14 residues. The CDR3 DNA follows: TGTGCCATCAGCCCGCTGACAGGGGCGAAGACCCAGTACTTC. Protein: CAISPLTGAKTQYF.

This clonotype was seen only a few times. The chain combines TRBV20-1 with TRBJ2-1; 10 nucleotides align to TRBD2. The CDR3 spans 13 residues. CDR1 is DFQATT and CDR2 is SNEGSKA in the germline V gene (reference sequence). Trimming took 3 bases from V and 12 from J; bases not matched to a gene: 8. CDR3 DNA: TGCAGTGCTAGGGGGGGGCTAGCGGGAGTGCAGTTCTTC. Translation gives CSARGGLAGVQFF.

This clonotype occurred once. The CDR3 nucleotides are TGTGCCAGCAGCGTACTAGCGGGGGTGCCGATGGTCGATGAGCAGTTCTTC. It codes for CASSVLAGVPMVDEQFF. The V and J genes are TRBV7-8 and TRBJ2-1; 11 nucleotides line up with TRBD2. The CDR3 is made up of 17 amino acids. The V gene's germline CDR1 is SGHVS and CDR2 FQNEAQ. Germline trimming cut 5 bases from V and 8 bases from J; bases unmatched to any gene: 14. The full variable domain, rest sourced from reference TRBV7-8 and TRBJ2-1, is GAGVSQSPRYKVAKRGQDVALRCDPISGHVSLFWYQQALGQGPEFLTYFQNEAQLDKSGLPSDRFFAERPEGSVSTLKIQRTQQEDSAVYLCASSVLAGVPMVDEQFFGPGTRLTVL.